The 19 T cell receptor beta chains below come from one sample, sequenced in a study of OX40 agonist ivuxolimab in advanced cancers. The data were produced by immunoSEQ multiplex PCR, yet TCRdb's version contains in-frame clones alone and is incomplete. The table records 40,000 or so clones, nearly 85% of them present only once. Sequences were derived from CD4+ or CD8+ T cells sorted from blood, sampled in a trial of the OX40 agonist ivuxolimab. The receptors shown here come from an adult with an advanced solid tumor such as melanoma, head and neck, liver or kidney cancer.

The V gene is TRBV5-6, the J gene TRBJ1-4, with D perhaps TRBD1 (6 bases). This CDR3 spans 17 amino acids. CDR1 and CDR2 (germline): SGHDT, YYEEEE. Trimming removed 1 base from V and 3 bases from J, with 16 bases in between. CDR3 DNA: TGTGCCAGCAGCTTGAGGTTCAGGGGCGTCGCTAATGAAAAACTGTTTTTT. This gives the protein CASSLRFRGVANEKLFF.

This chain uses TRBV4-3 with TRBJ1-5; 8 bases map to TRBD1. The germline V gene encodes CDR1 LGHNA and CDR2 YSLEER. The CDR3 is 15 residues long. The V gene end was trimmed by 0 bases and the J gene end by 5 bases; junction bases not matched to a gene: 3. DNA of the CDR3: TGCGCCAGCAGCCAAGAAGTGACAGGGGATCAGCCCCAGCATTTT. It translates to CASSQEVTGDQPQHF.

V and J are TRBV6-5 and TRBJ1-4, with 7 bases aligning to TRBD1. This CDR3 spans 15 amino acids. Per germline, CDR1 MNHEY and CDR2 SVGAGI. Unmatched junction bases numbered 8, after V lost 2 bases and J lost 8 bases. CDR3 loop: CASSYRQGVGEKLFF. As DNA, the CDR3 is TGTGCCAGCAGTTACAGGCAGGGGGTAGGCGAAAAACTGTTTTTT.

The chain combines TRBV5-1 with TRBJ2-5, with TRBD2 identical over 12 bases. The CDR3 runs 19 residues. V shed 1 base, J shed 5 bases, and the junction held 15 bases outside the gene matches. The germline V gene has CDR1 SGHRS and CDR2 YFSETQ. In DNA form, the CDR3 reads TGCGCCAGCAGCTTGAATAGACTAGCGGGGGTACAAATCCGGGAGACCCAGTACTTC. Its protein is CASSLNRLAGVQIRETQYF. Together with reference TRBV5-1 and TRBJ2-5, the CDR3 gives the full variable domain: KAGVTQTPRYLIKTRGQQVTLSCSPISGHRSVSWYQQTPGQGLQFLFEYFSETQRNKGNFPGRFSGRQFSNSRSEMNVSTLELGDSALYLCASSLNRLAGVQIRETQYFGPGTRLLVL.

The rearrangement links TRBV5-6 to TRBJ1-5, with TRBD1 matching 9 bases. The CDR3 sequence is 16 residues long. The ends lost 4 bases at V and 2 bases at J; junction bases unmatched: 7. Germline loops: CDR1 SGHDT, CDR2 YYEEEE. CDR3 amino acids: CASSRSQGAGNQPQHF. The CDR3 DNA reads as TGTGCCAGCAGCCGTTCACAGGGGGCTGGCAATCAGCCCCAGCATTTT.

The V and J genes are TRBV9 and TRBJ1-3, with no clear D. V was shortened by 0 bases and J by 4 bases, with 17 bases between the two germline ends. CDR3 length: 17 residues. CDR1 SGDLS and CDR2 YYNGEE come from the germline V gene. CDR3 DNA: TGTGCCAGCAGCGTAGCCCTCTCGGGTGCTGGCGGAAACACCATATATTTT. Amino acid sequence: CASSVALSGAGGNTIYF.

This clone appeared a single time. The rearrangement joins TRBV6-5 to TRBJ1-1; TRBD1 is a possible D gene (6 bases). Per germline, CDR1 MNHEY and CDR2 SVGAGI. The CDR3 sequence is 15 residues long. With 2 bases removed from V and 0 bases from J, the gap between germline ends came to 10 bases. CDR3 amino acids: CASSYPSGVNTEAFF. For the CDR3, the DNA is TGTGCCAGCAGTTACCCCTCAGGGGTGAACACTGAAGCTTTCTTT.

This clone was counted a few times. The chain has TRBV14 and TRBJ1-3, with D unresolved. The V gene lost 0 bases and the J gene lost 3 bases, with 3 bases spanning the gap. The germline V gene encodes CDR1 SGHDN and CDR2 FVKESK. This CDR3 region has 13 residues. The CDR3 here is CASSQDLGNTIYF. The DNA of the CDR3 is TGTGCCAGCAGCCAAGACCTTGGAAACACCATATATTTT. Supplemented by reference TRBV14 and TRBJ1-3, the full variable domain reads EAGVTQFPSHSVIEKGQTVTLRCDPISGHDNLYWYRRVMGKEIKFLLHFVKESKQDESGMPNNRFLAERTGGTYSTLKVQPAELEDSGVYFCASSQDLGNTIYFGEGSWLTVV.

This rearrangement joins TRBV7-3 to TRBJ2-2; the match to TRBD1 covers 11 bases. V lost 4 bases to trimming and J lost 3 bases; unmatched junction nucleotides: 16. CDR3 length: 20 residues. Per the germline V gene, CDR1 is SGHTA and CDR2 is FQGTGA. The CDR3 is CASSSERAGGQGADTGELFF. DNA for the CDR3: TGTGCCAGCAGCTCCGAAAGGGCGGGTGGACAGGGGGCGGACACCGGGGAGCTGTTTTTT.

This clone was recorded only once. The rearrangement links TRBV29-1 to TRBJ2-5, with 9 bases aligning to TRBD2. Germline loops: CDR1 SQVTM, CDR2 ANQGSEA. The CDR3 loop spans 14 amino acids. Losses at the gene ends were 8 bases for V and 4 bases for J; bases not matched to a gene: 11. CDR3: CSLRLAEGGETQYF. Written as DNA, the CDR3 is TGCAGCCTACGACTAGCGGAAGGGGGAGAGACCCAGTACTTC.

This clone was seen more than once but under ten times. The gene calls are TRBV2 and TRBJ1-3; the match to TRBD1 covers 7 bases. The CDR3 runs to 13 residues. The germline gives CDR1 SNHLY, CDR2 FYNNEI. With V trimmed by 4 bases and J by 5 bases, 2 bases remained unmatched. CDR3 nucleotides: TGTGCCAGCAGTGGGGACAGTAGAAACACCATATATTTT. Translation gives CASSGDSRNTIYF.

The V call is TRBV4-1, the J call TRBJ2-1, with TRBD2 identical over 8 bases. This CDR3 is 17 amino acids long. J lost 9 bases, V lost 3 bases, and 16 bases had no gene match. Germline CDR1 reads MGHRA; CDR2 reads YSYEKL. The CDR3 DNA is TGCGCCAGCAGCCAGCAGCCGGGACTAGGGGGGAATGGTGAGCAGTTCTTC. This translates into CASSQQPGLGGNGEQFF.

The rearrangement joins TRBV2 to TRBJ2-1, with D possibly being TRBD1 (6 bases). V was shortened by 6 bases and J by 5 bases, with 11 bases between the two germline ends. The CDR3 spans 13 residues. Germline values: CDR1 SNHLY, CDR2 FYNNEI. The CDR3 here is CASRQGPNNEQFF. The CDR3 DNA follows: TGTGCCAGCAGACAGGGACCCAACAATGAGCAGTTCTTC. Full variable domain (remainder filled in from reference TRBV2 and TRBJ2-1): EPEVTQTPSHQVTQMGQEVILRCVPISNHLYFYWYRQILGQKVEFLVSFYNNEISEKSEIFDDQFSVERPDGSNFTLKIRSTKLEDSAMYFCASRQGPNNEQFFGPGTRLTVL.

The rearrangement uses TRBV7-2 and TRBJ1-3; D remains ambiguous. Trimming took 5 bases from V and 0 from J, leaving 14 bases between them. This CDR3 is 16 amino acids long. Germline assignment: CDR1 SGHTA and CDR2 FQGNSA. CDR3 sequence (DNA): TGTGCCAGCAGCCGGCACGGGAGCCTCTCTGGAAACACCATATATTTT. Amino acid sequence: CASSRHGSLSGNTIYF.

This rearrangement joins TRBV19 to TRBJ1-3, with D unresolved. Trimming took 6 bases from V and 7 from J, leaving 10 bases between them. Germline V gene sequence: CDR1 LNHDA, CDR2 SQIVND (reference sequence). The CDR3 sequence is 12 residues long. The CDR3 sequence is CASRNSPNTIYF. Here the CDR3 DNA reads TGTGCCAGTAGGAACAGTCCGAACACCATATATTTT.

Here the CDR3 reads CASSEYSPGHPMDTQYF. The CDR3 nucleotides are TGCGCCAGCAGTGAATATAGCCCGGGACACCCAATGGATACGCAGTATTTT. This sequence joins TRBV10-1 and TRBJ2-3, with TRBD1 as a possible D gene (6 bases). This CDR3 region has 17 residues. The germline V gene has CDR1 WNHNN and CDR2 SYGVQD (reference sequence). Trimming took off 3 bases at V and 6 bases at J, with 22 bases between the two ends.

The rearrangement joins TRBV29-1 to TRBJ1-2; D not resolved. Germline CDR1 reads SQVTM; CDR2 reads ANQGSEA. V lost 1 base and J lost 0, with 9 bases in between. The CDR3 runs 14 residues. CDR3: CSVEASDPNYGYTF. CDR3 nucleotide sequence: TGCAGCGTTGAAGCCTCGGACCCTAACTATGGCTACACCTTC.

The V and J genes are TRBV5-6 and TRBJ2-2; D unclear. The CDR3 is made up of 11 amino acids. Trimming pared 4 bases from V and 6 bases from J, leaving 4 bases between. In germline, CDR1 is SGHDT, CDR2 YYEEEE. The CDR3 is CASSRAGELFF. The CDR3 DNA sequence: TGTGCCAGCAGCAGAGCCGGGGAGCTGTTTTTT.

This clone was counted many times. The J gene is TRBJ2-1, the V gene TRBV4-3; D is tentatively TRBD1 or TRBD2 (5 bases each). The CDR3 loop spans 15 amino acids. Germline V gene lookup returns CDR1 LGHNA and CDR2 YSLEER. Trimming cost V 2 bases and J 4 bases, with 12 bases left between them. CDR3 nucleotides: TGCGCCAGCAGCCAAATGAGGGGACGGTACAATGAGCAGTTCTTC. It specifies CASSQMRGRYNEQFF.